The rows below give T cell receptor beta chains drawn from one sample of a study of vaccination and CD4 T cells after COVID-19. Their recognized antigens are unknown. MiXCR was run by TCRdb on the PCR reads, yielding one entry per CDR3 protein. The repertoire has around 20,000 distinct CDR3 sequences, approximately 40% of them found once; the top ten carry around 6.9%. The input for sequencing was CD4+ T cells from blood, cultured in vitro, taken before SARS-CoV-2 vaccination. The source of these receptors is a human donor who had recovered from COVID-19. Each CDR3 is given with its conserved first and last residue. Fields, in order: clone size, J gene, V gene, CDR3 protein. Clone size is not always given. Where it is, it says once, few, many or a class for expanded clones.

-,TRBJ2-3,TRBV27,CASSFWGGTGGGHSTDTQYF
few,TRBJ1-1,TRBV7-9,CASSLGGPGTEAFF
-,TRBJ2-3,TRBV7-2,CASSLDGRADTQYF
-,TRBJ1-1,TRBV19,CASSPIHMNTEAFF
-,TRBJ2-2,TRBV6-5,CASSWQPNTGELFF
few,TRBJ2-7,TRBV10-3,CAINPSGTGGIYEQYF
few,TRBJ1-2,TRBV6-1,CASRSREYGYTF
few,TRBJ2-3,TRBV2,CASRRRTSTDTQYF
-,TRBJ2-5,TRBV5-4,CASSRQAQETQYF
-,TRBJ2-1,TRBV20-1,CSAAGLHGNEQFF
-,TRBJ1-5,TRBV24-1,CATSDSGANQPQHF
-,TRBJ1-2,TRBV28,CASSLSPGGNYGYTF
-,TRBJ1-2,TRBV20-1,CSGTGGDGYTF
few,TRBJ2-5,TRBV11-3,CASSSLPSGPQYF
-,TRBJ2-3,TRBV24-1,CATSGRRDRLNRGSSDTQYF
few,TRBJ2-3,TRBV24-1,CATSDTKSADTQYF
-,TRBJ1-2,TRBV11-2,CASSLDPSGGYTF
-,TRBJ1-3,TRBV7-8,CASSPWTGSGNTIYF
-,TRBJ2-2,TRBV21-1,CASSNSGGANTGELFF
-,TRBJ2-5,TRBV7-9,CASSPRDLRETQYF
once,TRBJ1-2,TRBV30,CAWRTTGGGYTF
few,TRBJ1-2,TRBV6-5,CASSSGTGFYYGYTF
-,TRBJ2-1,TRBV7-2,CASSLAVGYNEQFF
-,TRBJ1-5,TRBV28,CASRQANQPQHF
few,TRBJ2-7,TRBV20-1,CSAREARRGQELFSYEQYF
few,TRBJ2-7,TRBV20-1,CSAHRAGEQYF
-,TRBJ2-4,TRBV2,CASRPSIAKNIQYF
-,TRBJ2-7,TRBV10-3,CATAPGGSSYEQYF
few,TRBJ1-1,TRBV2,CASSEGRAFF
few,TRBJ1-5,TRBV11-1,CASSLGPGSNQPQHF
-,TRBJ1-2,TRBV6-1,CASSGLDFYGYTF
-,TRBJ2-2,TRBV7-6,CASSYRTGELFF
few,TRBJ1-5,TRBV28,CASSKTGVGNQPQHF
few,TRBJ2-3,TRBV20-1,CSARGLAGSTDTQYF
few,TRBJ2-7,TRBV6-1,CASSEGTARYEQYF
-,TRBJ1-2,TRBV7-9,CASSLRGEGATF
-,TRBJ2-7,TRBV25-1,CASRAGGGFSYEQYF
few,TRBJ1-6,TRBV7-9,CASSSRTGSPLHF
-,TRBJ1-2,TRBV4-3,CASSPGHETNYGYTF
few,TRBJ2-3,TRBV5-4,CASRTELATDTQYF
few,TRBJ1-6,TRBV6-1,CASDLGMGRSYNSPLHF
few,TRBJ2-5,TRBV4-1,CASSPSAGAQETQYF
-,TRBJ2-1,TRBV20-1,CSAYPIERGAYNEQFF
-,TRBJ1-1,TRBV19,CASRAGRGRTEAFF
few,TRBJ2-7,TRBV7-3,CASSPYSGTGVHEQYF
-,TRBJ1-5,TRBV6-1,CASSLDYSNQPQHF
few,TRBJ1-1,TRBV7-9,CASSPDRGFTEAFF
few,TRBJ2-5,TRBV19,CASSSDSSLETQYF
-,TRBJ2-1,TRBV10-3,CAISGTGGNEQFF
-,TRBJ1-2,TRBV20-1,CSARETGSYGYTF
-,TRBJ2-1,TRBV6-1,CASGHGSSYNEQFF
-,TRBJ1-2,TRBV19,CASSWGVGYTF